Below, 12 T cell receptor beta chains from the same sample are listed, as sequenced in a study of blood T cell repertoires in COVID-19. This table comes from immunoSEQ multiplex PCR, and its TCRdb copy is limited to in-frame clones, with some not included. The data hold about 150,000 clones, with 75% to 85% observed a single time. The sequenced material came from peripheral blood. Receptor source: a human donor with acute or convalescent COVID-19. The donor label of this sample is uncertain.

This chain connects TRBV18 to TRBJ2-7, with 10 bases aligning to TRBD1. This CDR3 has 14 amino acids. Germline assignment: CDR1 KGHSH and CDR2 LQKENI. J was trimmed by 6 bases and V by 6 bases; bases with no gene match: 8. CDR3 protein: CASSRDRGTPEQYV. The CDR3 DNA reads TGTGCCAGCTCGCGGGACAGGGGAACTCCCGAGCAGTACGTC.

The J gene is TRBJ1-2, the V gene TRBV2; 8 positions agree with TRBD1. Looked up from germline, CDR1 is SNHLY and CDR2 is FYNNEI. This CDR3 contains 13 residues. V lost 6 bases, J lost 7 bases, and 7 bases stayed unmatched. The chain's CDR3 is CASRTDRAGGYTF. The DNA of the CDR3 is TGTGCCAGCAGAACGGACAGGGCGGGTGGCTACACCTTC.

The CDR3 sequence is CASSTGMAPLHF. DNA for the CDR3: TGCGCCAGTAGCACAGGGATGGCACCCCTCCACTTT. The chain has TRBV5-1 and TRBJ1-6; possibly TRBD1 for D (6 bases). CDR3 length: 12 amino acids. Trimming removed 8 bases at V and 11 bases at J, with 14 bases between. The V gene's germline CDR1 is SGHRS and CDR2 YFSETQ.

The table lists this clone with a few counts. The chain joins TRBV11-2 to TRBJ2-7; D gene uncertain. The CDR3 has 13 amino acids. Germline V gene sequence: CDR1 SGHAT, CDR2 FQNNGV. Trimming pared 5 bases from V and 7 bases from J, leaving 15 bases between. The CDR3 sequence: CASSPSEAREQYF. The CDR3 bases are TGTGCCAGCAGCCCCTCAGAAGCTAGAGAGCAGTACTTC. The full variable domain, in which reference TRBV11-2 and TRBJ2-7 provide the parts outside the CDR3, is EAGVAQSPRYKIIEKRQSVAFWCNPISGHATLYWYQQILGQGPKLLIQFQNNGVVDDSQLPKDRFSAERLKGVDSTLKIQPAKLEDSAVYLCASSPSEAREQYFGPGTRLTVT.

The chain uses TRBV5-8 and TRBJ1-1; no reliable D call. The CDR3 sequence is 14 residues long. With 4 bases removed from V and 0 bases from J, the gap between germline ends came to 10 bases. Germline CDR1 and CDR2: SGHTS and YDEGEE. CDR3 DNA sequence: TGTGCCAGCAGCCGTCGATCTATGAACACTGAAGCTTTCTTT. Translation: CASSRRSMNTEAFF.

Only a few counts were recorded for this clone. The rearrangement uses TRBV4-1 and TRBJ2-2; D is possibly TRBD2 (7 bases). Germline V lookup: CDR1 MGHRA, CDR2 YSYEKL. The CDR3 is 17 residues long. The V end was cut by 0 bases, the J end by 1 base, with 12 bases between. The CDR3 DNA follows: TGCGCCAGCAGCCAAGATCGGGGGGCTGGGAACACCGGGGAGCTGTTTTTT. Translating gives CASSQDRGAGNTGELFF.

V and J are TRBV25-1 and TRBJ1-1; D is undetermined. The CDR3 contains 13 residues. Trimming removed 8 bases from V and 5 bases from J, with 15 bases in between. CDR1 and CDR2 (germline): MGHDK, SYGVNS. The chain's CDR3 is CASDLGAGTEAFF. CDR3 coding DNA: TGTGCCAGCGACCTGGGAGCAGGAACTGAAGCTTTCTTT.

V and J are TRBV30 and TRBJ1-6; TRBD1 matches at 8 bases. Germline lookup yields CDR1 GTSNPN and CDR2 SVGIG (reference sequence). The CDR3 spans 16 residues. The junction had 6 bases not matched to a gene; V was cut back by 0 bases and J by 5 bases. CDR3 bases: TGTGCCTGGAGTGTTGGGACAGGTCGGAATAATTCACCCCTCCACTTT. Translation gives CAWSVGTGRNNSPLHF.

This CDR3 reads CASSRGQGRDEKLFF. DNA of the CDR3: TGCGCCAGCAGCCGCGGACAGGGGAGGGATGAAAAACTGTTTTTT. This chain joins TRBV5-1 and TRBJ1-4, with 9 bases lining up with TRBD1. CDR3 size: 15 residues. The V gene end was trimmed by 4 bases and the J gene end by 6 bases; junction bases not matched to a gene: 7. CDR1 and CDR2 (germline): SGHRS, YFSETQ.

V and J are TRBV19 and TRBJ1-4, with D possibly TRBD1 on 5 matching bases. V dropped 9 bases and J dropped 7 bases, with 18 bases sitting between them. From germline, CDR1 is LNHDA and CDR2 SQIVND (reference sequence). The length of the CDR3 is 14 residues. The CDR3 sequence is CASYGGSKREKLFF. The DNA of the CDR3 is TGTGCCAGCTACGGGGGGAGTAAGCGTGAAAAACTGTTTTTT.

This CDR3 reads CATSDFGVRAFF. The CDR3 nucleotides read TGTGCCACCAGTGATTTCGGGGTTAGGGCTTTCTTT. This rearrangement joins TRBV24-1 to TRBJ1-1, with no clear D. CDR3 length equals 12 residues. Trimming removed 1 base at V and 11 bases at J, with 10 bases between. In germline, CDR1 is KGHDR, CDR2 SFDVKD.

The chain couples TRBV9 to TRBJ1-2; 9 bases align to TRBD1. The CDR3 covers 16 residues. In germline, CDR1 is SGDLS, CDR2 YYNGEE. The junction had 10 bases not matched to a gene; V was cut back by 4 bases and J by 3 bases. The CDR3 spells CASSPRDRAFDYGYTF. The CDR3, as DNA: TGTGCCAGCAGCCCCAGGGACAGGGCGTTCGACTATGGCTACACCTTC.